This T cell receptor (beta chain) derives from a study of control samples from healthy donors and cancer patients. This CDR3 contains 17 residues. Germline CDR1 and CDR2: KGHSH and LQKENI. V trimming: 1 base; J trimming: 0 bases; junction bases outside the gene matches: 8. Assay: immunoSEQ multiplex PCR; the TCRdb copy retains only in-frame clones and omits some. The sample holds some 110,000 clones; around 91% are singletons and the top ten take less than 1.5%. This receptor was obtained from a woman aged 45 to 65 with colorectal cancer. Input material: PBMCs. The chain links TRBV18 to TRBJ1-2; 7 positions agree with TRBD1. The CDR3 coding sequence is TGTGCCAGCTCACCACTAATCCGACAGGGCGCTAACTATGGCTACACCTTC. It codes for CASSPLIRQGANYGYTF. Complete variable domain (other parts from reference TRBV18 and TRBJ1-2): NAGVMQNPRHLVRRRGQEARLRCSPMKGHSHVYWYRQLPEEGLKFMVYLQKENIIDESGMPKERFSAEFPKEGPSILRIQQVVRGDSAAYFCASSPLIRQGANYGYTFGSGTRLTVV.